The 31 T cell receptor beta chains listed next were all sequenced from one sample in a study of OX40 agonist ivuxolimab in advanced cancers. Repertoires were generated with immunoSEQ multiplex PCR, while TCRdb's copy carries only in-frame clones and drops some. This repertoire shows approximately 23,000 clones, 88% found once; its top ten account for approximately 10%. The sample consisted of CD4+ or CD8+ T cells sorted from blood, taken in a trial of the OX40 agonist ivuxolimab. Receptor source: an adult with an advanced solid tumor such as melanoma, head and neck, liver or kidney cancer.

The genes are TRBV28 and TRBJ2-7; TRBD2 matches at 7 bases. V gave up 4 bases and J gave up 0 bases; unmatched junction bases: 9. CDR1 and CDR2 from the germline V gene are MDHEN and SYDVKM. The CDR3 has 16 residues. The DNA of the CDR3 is TGTGCCAGCAGTTCCTCGGGTAGCGGGCCCTCCTACGAGCAGTACTTC. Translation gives CASSSSGSGPSYEQYF. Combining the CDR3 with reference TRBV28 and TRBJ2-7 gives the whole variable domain DVKVTQSSRYLVKRTGEKVFLECVQDMDHENMFWYRQDPGLGLRLIYFSYDVKMKEKGDIPEGYSVSREKKERFSLILESASTNQTSMYLCASSSSGSGPSYEQYFGPGTRLTVT.

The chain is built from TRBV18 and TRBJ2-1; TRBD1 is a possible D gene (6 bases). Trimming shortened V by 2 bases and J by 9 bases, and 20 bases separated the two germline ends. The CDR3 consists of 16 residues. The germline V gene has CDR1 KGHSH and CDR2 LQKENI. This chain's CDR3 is CASSPGGHTGPREQFF. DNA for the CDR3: TGTGCCAGCTCACCAGGGGGACATACGGGTCCACGTGAGCAGTTCTTC.

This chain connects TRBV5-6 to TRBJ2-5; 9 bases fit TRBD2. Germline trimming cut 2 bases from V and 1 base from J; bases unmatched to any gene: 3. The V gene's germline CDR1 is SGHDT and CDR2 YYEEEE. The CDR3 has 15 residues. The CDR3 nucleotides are TGTGCCAGCAGCTTTAGCGGGGGCCTCCAAGAGACCCAGTACTTC. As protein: CASSFSGGLQETQYF.

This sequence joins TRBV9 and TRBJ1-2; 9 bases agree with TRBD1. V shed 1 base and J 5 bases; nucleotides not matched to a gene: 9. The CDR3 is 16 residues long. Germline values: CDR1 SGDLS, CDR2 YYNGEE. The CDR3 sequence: CASSVWDREVLYGYTF. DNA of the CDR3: TGTGCCAGCAGCGTATGGGACAGGGAGGTTCTATATGGCTACACCTTC.

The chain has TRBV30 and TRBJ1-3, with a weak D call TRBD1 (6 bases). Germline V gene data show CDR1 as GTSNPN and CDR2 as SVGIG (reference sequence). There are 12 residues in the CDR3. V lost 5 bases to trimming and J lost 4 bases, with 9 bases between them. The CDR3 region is CAWGGMGNTIYF. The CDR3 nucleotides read TGTGCCTGGGGGGGCATGGGAAACACCATATATTTT.

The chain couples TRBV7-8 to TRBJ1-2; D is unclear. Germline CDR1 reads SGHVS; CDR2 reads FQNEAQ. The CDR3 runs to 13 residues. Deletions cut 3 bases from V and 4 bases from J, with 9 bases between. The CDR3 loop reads CASSFGEGYGYTF. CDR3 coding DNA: TGTGCCAGCAGCTTCGGAGAGGGCTATGGCTACACCTTC.

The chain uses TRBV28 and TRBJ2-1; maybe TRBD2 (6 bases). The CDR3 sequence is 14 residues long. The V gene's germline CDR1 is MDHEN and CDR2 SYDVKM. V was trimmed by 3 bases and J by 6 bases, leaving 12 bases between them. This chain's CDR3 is CASSFPRDSNEQFF. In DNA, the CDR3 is TGTGCCAGCAGTTTTCCCCGGGACTCCAATGAGCAGTTCTTC.

CDR3 bases: TGTGCCAGCAGCAAACGCACAGAATCGGTCAATGAGCAGTTCTTC. This translates into CASSKRTESVNEQFF. This chain links TRBV21-1 with TRBJ2-1; the listed D gene, TRBD1, was not tested against the DNA. TRBV21-1 is marked as a pseudogene. The CDR3 covers 15 residues.

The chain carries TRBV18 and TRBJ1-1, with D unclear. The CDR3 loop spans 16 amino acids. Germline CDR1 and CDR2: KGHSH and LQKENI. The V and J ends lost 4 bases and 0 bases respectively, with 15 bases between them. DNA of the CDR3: TGTGCCAGCTCACTAATCGTGAGAGGGATGAACACTGAAGCTTTCTTT. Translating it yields CASSLIVRGMNTEAFF.

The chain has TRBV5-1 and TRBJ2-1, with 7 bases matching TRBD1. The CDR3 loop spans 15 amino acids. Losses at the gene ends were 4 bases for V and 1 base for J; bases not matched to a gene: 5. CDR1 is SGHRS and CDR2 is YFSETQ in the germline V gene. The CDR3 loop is CASSLQGRSYNEQFF. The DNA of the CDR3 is TGCGCCAGCAGCCTACAGGGGCGGTCCTACAATGAGCAGTTCTTC. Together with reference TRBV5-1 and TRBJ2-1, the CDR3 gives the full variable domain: KAGVTQTPRYLIKTRGQQVTLSCSPISGHRSVSWYQQTPGQGLQFLFEYFSETQRNKGNFPGRFSGRQFSNSRSEMNVSTLELGDSALYLCASSLQGRSYNEQFFGPGTRLTVL.

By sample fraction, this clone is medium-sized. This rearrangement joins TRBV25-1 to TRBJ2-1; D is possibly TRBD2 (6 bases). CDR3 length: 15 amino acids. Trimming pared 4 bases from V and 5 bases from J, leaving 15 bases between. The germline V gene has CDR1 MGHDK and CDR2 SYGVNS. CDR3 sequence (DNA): TGTGCCAGCAGTGTAACCCCCACGGGGGACAATGAGCAGTTCTTC. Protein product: CASSVTPTGDNEQFF.

The CDR3: CAISERTEETQYF. The CDR3 DNA sequence: TGTGCCATCAGTGAGCGGACAGAAGAGACCCAGTACTTC. The chain combines TRBV10-3 with TRBJ2-5; TRBD1 is a possible D gene (6 bases). The CDR3 loop spans 13 amino acids. V was clipped by 2 bases and J by 3 bases, with 7 bases between them. Germline CDR1 is ENHRY and CDR2 is SYGVKD.

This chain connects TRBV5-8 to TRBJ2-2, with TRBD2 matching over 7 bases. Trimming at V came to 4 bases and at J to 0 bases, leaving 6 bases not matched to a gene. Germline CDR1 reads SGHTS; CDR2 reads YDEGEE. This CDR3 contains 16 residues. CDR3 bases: TGTGCCAGCAGCACCGGGACTACCTCGAACACCGGGGAGCTGTTTTTT. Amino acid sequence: CASSTGTTSNTGELFF. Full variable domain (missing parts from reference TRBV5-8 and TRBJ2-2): EAGVTQSPTHLIKTRGQQATLRCSPISGHTSVYWYQQALGLGLQFLLWYDEGEERNRGNFPPRFSGRQFPNYSSELNVNALELEDSALYLCASSTGTTSNTGELFFGEGSRLTVL.

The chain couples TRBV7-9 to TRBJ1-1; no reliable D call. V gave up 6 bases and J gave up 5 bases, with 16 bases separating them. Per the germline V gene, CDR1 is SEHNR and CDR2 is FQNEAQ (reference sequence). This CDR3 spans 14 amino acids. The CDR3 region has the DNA TGTGCCAGCAGTCCTTTTGAGGTTTTAACTGAAGCTTTCTTT. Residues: CASSPFEVLTEAFF. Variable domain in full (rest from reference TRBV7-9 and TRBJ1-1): DTGVSQNPRHKITKRGQNVTFRCDPISEHNRLYWYRQTLGQGPEFLTYFQNEAQLEKSRLLSDRFSAERPKGSFSTLEIQRTEQGDSAMYLCASSPFEVLTEAFFGQGTRLTVV.

This CDR3 is CASRGPHYGYTF. For the CDR3, the DNA is TGTGCCAGCAGGGGTCCTCACTATGGCTACACCTTC. V gene TRBV6-5 combines with J gene TRBJ1-2; no clear D gene. Germline values: CDR1 MNHEY, CDR2 SVGAGI. V was pared by 6 bases and J by 3 bases, with 8 bases between. CDR3 length: 12 amino acids.

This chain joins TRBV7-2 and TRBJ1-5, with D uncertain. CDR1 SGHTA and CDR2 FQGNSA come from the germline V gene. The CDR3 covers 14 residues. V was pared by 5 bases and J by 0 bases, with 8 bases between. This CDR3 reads CASSGVVSNQPQHF. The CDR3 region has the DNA TGTGCCAGCAGCGGGGTAGTTAGCAATCAGCCCCAGCATTTT.

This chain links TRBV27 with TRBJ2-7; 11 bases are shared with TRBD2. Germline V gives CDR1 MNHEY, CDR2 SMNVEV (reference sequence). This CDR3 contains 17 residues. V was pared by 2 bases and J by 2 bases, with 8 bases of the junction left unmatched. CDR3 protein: CASSLNGLTSGTYEQYF. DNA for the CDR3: TGTGCCAGCAGTTTAAACGGCTTGACTAGCGGGACCTACGAGCAGTACTTC.

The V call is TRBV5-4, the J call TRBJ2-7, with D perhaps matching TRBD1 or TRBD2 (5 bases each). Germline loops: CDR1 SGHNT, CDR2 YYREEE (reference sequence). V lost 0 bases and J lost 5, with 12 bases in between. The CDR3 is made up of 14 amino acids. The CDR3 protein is CASSLDLGRDEQYF. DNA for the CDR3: TGTGCCAGCAGCTTGGATCTGGGGCGGGACGAGCAGTACTTC.

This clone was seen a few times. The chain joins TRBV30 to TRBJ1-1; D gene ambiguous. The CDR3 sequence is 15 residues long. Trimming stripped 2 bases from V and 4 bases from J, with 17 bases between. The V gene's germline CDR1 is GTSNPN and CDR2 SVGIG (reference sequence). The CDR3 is CAWSSGRVGITEAFF. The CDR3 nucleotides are TGTGCCTGGAGTTCAGGTAGGGTTGGAATCACTGAAGCTTTCTTT.

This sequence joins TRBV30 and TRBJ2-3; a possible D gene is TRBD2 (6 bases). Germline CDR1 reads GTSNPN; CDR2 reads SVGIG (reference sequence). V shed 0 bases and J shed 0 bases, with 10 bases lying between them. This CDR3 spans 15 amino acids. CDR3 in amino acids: CAWSVPGASTDTQYF. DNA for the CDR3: TGTGCCTGGAGTGTCCCGGGAGCTAGCACAGATACGCAGTATTTT.

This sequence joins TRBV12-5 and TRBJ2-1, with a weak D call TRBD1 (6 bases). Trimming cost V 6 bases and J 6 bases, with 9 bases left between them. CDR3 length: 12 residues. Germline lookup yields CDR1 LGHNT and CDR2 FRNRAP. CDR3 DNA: TGTGCTAGTGGGACAGGATCCAATGAGCAGTTCTTC. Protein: CASGTGSNEQFF.

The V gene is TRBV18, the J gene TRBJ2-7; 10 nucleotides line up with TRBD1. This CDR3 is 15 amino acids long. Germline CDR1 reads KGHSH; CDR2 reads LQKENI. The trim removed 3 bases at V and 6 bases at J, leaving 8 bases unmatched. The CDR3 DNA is TGTGCCAGCTCACCTTACGGACAGGGGGTAAGCGAGCAGTACTTC. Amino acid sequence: CASSPYGQGVSEQYF.

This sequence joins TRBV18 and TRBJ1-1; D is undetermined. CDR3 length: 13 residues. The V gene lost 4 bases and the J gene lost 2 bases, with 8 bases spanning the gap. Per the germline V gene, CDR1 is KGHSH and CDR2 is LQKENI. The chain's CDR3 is CASSQGSNTEAFF. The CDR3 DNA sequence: TGTGCCAGCTCACAGGGATCCAACACTGAAGCTTTCTTT.

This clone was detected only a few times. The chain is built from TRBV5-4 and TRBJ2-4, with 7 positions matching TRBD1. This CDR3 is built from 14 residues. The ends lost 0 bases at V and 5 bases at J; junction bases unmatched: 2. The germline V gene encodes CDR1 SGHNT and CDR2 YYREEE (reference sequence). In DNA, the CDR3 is TGTGCCAGCAGCTTGGGGCAGGGGGAAAACATTCAGTACTTC. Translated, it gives CASSLGQGENIQYF.

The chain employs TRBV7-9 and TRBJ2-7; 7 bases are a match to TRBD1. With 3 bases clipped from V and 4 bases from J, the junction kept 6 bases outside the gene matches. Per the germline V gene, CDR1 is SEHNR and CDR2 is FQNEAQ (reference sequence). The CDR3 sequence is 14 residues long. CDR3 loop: CASSLRDSNYEQYF. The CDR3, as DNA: TGTGCCAGCAGCTTGAGGGACAGCAATTACGAGCAGTACTTC.

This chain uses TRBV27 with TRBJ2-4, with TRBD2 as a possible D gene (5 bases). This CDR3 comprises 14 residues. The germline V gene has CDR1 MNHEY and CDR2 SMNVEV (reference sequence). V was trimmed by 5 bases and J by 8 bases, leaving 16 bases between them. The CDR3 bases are TGTGCCAGCAGTAACCGGGCCCAGGAGGACATTCAGTACTTC. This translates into CASSNRAQEDIQYF.

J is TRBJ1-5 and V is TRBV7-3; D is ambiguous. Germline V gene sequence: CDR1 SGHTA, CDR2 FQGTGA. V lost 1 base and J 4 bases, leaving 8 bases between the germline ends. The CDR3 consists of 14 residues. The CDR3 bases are TGTGCCAGCAGCTTAATGTCGGGGAATCAGCCCCAGCATTTT. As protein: CASSLMSGNQPQHF.

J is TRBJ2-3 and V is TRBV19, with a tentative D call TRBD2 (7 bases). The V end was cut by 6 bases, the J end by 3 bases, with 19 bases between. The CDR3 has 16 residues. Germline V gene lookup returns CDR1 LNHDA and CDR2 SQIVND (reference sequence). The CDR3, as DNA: TGTGCCAGTAGCCCCGGCGTGGGAGGGGGGACAGATACGCAGTATTTT. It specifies CASSPGVGGGTDTQYF.

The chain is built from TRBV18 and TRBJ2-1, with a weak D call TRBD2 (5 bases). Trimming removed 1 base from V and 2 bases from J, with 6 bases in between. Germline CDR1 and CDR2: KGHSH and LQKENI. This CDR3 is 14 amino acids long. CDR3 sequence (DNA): TGTGCCAGCTCACCACAGGGAGCCTACAATGAGCAGTTCTTC. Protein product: CASSPQGAYNEQFF.

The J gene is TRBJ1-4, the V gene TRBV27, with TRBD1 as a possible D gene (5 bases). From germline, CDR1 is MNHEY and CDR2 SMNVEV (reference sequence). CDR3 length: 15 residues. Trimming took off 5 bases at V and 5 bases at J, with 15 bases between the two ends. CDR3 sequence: CASSAWTGGNEKLFF. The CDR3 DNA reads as TGTGCCAGCAGTGCCTGGACTGGGGGGAATGAAAAACTGTTTTTT.

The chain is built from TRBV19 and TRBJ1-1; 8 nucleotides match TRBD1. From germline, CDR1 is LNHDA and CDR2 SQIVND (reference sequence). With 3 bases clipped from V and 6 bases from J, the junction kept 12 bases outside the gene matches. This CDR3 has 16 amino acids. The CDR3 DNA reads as TGTGCCAGTAGTATTGTGGCAGGGGGCGGGTGGCCTGAAGCTTTCTTT. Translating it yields CASSIVAGGGWPEAFF.